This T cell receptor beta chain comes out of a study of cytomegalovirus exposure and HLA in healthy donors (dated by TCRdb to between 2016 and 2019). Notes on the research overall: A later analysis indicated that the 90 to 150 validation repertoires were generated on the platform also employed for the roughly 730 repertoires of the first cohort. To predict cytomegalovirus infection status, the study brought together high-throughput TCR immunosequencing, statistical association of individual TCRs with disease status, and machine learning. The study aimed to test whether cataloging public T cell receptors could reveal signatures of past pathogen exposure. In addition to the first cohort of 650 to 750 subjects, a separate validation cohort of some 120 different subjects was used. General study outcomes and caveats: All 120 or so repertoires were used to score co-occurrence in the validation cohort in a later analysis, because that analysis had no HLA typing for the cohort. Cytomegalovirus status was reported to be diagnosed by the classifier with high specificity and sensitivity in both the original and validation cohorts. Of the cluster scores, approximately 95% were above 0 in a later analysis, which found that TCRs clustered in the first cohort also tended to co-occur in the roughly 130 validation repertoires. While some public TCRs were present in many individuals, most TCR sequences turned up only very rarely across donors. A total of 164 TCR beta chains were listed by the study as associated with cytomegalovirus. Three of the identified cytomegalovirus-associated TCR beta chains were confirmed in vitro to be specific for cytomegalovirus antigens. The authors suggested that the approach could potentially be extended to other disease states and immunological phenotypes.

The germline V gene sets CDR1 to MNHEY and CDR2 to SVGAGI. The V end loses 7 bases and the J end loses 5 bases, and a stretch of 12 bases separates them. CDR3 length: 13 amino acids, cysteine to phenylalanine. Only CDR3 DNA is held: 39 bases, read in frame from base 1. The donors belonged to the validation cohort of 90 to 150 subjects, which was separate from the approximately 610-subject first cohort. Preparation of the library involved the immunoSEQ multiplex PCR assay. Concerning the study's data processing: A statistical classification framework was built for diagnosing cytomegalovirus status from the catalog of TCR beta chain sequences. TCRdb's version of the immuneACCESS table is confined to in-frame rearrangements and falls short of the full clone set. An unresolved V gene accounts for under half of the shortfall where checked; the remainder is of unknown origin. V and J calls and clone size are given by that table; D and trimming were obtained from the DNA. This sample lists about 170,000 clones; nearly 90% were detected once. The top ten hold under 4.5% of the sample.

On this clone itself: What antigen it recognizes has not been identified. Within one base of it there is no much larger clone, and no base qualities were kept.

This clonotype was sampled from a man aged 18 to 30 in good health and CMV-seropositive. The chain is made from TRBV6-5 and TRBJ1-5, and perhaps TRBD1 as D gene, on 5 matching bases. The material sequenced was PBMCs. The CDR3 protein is CASTPDRYQPQHF. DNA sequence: TGTGCCAGCACTCCAGACAGATATCAGCCCCAGCATTTT.